The next 9 T cell receptor beta chains were all read from a single sample in a study of cytomegalovirus exposure and HLA in healthy donors (dated by TCRdb to 2017 to 2019). Library preparation was by the immunoSEQ multiplex PCR assay. A mixture of 60 forward primers for TCR Vbeta segments and 13 reverse primers for TCR Jbeta segments was used in the multiplex PCR. TCRdb obtained this table from immuneACCESS and retained in-frame rearrangements with V and J assigned. These tables miss some clones; where compared with another copy, unresolved V genes account for less than half of the shortfall, and the remainder is unexplained. Here the sample has more than 110,000 clones; 75% to 80% occur a single time. The ten largest clones represent approximately 4% of the sample. The sequenced sample consisted of PBMCs. These receptors came from a man aged 18 to 29 in good health and CMV-seronegative.

The chain employs TRBV6-1 and TRBJ2-7, with 10 bases fitting TRBD1. CDR1 MNHNS and CDR2 SASEGT come from the germline V gene. Trimming removed 11 bases from V and 6 bases from J; junction bases left unmatched: 13. The CDR3 has 14 residues. The DNA of the CDR3 is TGTGCCGCGGTCCTAGGGACAGGGGTGGTCGAGCAGTACTTC. Protein: CAAVLGTGVVEQYF.

V gene TRBV19 combines with J gene TRBJ2-2; TRBD2 agrees at 11 bases. CDR3 size: 20 residues. The germline CDR1 and CDR2 sequences are LNHDA and SQIVND (reference sequence). The J segment lost 2 bases and the V segment lost 6 bases, leaving 17 bases of the junction unmatched. CDR3 DNA sequence: TGTGCCAGTAGCCGGGACAGGGATGGTAGCGGGAGGGTAAACACCGGGGAGCTGTTTTTT. Translating gives CASSRDRDGSGRVNTGELFF. Combining the CDR3 with reference TRBV19 and TRBJ2-2 gives the whole variable domain DGGITQSPKYLFRKEGQNVTLSCEQNLNHDAMYWYRQDPGQGLRLIYYSQIVNDFQKGDIAEGYSVSREKKESFPLTVTSAQKNPTAFYLCASSRDRDGSGRVNTGELFFGEGSRLTVL.

The CDR3 is CASSARTSGVGDTQYF. In nucleotides, the CDR3 is TGCGCCAGCAGTGCCCGGACTAGCGGAGTTGGGGATACGCAGTATTTT. V is TRBV10-1 and J is TRBJ2-3; 10 bases map to TRBD2. Germline-derived CDR1 and CDR2 are WNHNN and SYGVQD (reference sequence). The CDR3 consists of 16 residues. V lost 4 bases, J lost 6 bases, and 10 bases stayed unmatched.

CDR3 residues: CASSLRGRLAGSYNEQFF. CDR3 DNA: TGTGCCAGCAGCCTACGGGGGAGGCTAGCGGGGTCCTACAATGAGCAGTTCTTC. The chain combines TRBV7-3 with TRBJ2-1; TRBD2 agrees at 9 bases. Germline CDR1 is SGHTA and CDR2 is FQGTGA. The CDR3 length is 18 residues. Trimming cost V 5 bases and J 1 base; bases outside gene matches: 12.

The chain links TRBV4-1 to TRBJ2-7; the D gene is possibly TRBD2 (5 bases). Germline V gives CDR1 MGHRA, CDR2 YSYEKL. V was clipped by 4 bases and J by 4 bases, with 14 bases between them. This CDR3 is 14 amino acids long. This CDR3 reads CASSPPREIYEQYF. The CDR3 region has the DNA TGCGCCAGCAGCCCCCCACGGGAAATTTACGAGCAGTACTTC.

This chain links TRBV27 with TRBJ1-3; D is perhaps TRBD1 (6 bases). The CDR3 is 14 residues long. Trimming took off 7 bases at V and 1 base at J, with 11 bases between the two ends. Germline CDR1 and CDR2: MNHEY and SMNVEV (reference sequence). In DNA form, the CDR3 reads TGTGCCAGCAAGAACAGGGATTCTGGAAACACCATATATTTT. Translating it yields CASKNRDSGNTIYF.

This clone was detected only a few times. Other DNA sequences within the sample encode an identical CDR3. This rearrangement joins TRBV5-1 to TRBJ1-1; D is perhaps TRBD1 (5 bases). Trimming took off 0 bases at V and 5 bases at J, with 14 bases between the two ends. CDR1 is SGHRS and CDR2 is YFSETQ in the germline V gene. The CDR3 has 15 residues. Here the CDR3 DNA reads TGCGCCAGCAGCTTGGTCGGCCAGGGAGGGACTGAAGCTTTCTTT. This encodes CASSLVGQGGTEAFF. The full variable domain, with the rest looked up from reference TRBV5-1 and TRBJ1-1, is KAGVTQTPRYLIKTRGQQVTLSCSPISGHRSVSWYQQTPGQGLQFLFEYFSETQRNKGNFPGRFSGRQFSNSRSEMNVSTLELGDSALYLCASSLVGQGGTEAFFGQGTRLTVV.

V and J are TRBV28 and TRBJ2-7, with TRBD1 as a possible D gene (6 bases). V was shortened by 6 bases and J by 3 bases, with 12 bases between the two germline ends. The germline V gene has CDR1 MDHEN and CDR2 SYDVKM. The CDR3 contains 13 residues. CDR3 in amino acids: CASSTGIRYEQYF. The CDR3 DNA reads TGTGCCAGCAGCACAGGGATCCGCTACGAGCAGTACTTC.

This chain joins TRBV5-1 and TRBJ2-5, with 7 nucleotides matching TRBD1. J lost 7 bases, V lost 4 bases, and 19 bases had no gene match. Germline lookup yields CDR1 SGHRS and CDR2 YFSETQ. This CDR3 is built from 17 residues. CDR3 loop: CASSQTGTAVATGTQYF. As DNA, the CDR3 is TGCGCCAGCAGCCAGACAGGGACAGCGGTTGCCACGGGGACCCAGTACTTC.